This TCR beta chain comes out of a study of lymphopenia after photon versus proton radiotherapy. Study results and limitations: Post-nadir diversity loss with photons came from oligoclonal expansion, particularly CD8+ Temra cells. Under photons, naive T cells and diversity fell while effector/memory populations rose. Larger post-nadir TCR diversity loss correlated inversely with survival in deceased patients.

On this clone: Its antigen remains unidentified.

Germline V gene lookup returns CDR1 SQVTM and CDR2 ANQGSEA. This CDR3 spans 14 amino acids. V dropped 1 base and J dropped 7; count of bases not matched to a gene: 7. The data were produced by immunoSEQ multiplex PCR, yet TCRdb's version contains in-frame clones alone and is incomplete. The sample contains about 8,300 clones, about 91% of which appear only once. V gene TRBV29-1 combines with J gene TRBJ2-3; 8 bases align to TRBD2. This clonotype was obtained from a man older than 75 with cholangiocarcinoma. Sequenced here: peripheral blood, sampled from a patient treated with photon-based radiotherapy. CDR3 DNA: TGCAGCGTTGAAGTGCGAGCGGGGGTGAATACGCAGTATTTT. Its translation is CSVEVRAGVNTQYF.